This TCR beta chain comes out of a study of control samples from healthy donors and cancer patients. Here immunoSEQ multiplex PCR was the method, and the copy in TCRdb shows in-frame clones only, minus some. The data show around 150,000 clones, roughly 89% seen once. This clone was counted between two and nine times. Sequences were obtained from blood. The sequence was collected from a man aged 25-45 years in good health.

CDR3 loop: CASSFIPGTDYKRDQPQHF. CDR3 bases: TGTGCCAGTAGTTTCATACCCGGGACAGATTATAAGCGGGATCAGCCCCAGCATTTT. V usage is TRBV19 and J usage is TRBJ1-5, with 7 bases aligning to TRBD1. V gave up 5 bases and J gave up 5 bases; unmatched junction bases: 21. This CDR3 has 19 residues. Germline lookup yields CDR1 LNHDA and CDR2 SQIVND (reference sequence).